Below are 18 T cell receptor beta chains sequenced from a single sample in a study of T-cell memory formation after mild COVID-19. A single record per CDR3 protein comes from TCRdb applying MiXCR to the 5' RACE reads. Of hundreds of thousands of distinct CDR3 sequences in the sample, roughly 13% were seen once. Input material: PBMCs or a T cell subset sorted from them (not recorded which). The receptors stem from a man aged 18 to 29 who had mild COVID-19 (a few samples of this study predate the infection). Cell type and time point are not known.

This chain uses TRBV7-8 with TRBJ1-1, with D hard to call. V gave up 5 bases and J gave up 1 base, with 14 bases separating them. The CDR3 loop spans 15 amino acids. CDR1 and CDR2 (germline): SGHVS, FQNEAQ. The CDR3 nucleotides read TGTGCCAGCAGCCCACGCGCCCAGAGGAACACTGAAGCTTTCTTT. This encodes CASSPRAQRNTEAFF.

This clonotype occurred a few times. V usage is TRBV6-2 or TRBV6-3 and J usage is TRBJ2-7; the D is unclear. This CDR3 has 15 amino acids. Germline-derived CDR1 and CDR2 are MNHEY and SVGEGT. Trimming removed 2 bases at V and 0 bases at J, with 11 bases between. The CDR3 nucleotides read TGTGCCAGCAGTTACAGGGATCCGATCTCCTACGAGCAGTACTTC. Translation gives CASSYRDPISYEQYF.

This clonotype was found a few times. This chain joins TRBV7-3 and TRBJ2-3; tentative D call: TRBD2 (6 bases). The V gene's germline CDR1 is SGHTA and CDR2 FQGTGA. CDR3 length: 15 amino acids. Trimming pared 2 bases from V and 1 base from J, leaving 10 bases between. CDR3 DNA sequence: TGTGCCAGCAGCTTACACCAGCGGGGCACAGATACGCAGTATTTT. Protein sequence: CASSLHQRGTDTQYF.

The V and J genes are TRBV7-7 and TRBJ2-5; D is unresolved. V was trimmed by 5 bases and J by 5 bases, leaving 12 bases between them. Per the germline V gene, CDR1 is SSHAT and CDR2 is FNYEAQ (reference sequence). This CDR3 region has 13 residues. The CDR3 nucleotides are TGTGCCAGCAGCCCAAGGGTGGCTGAGACCCAGTACTTC. This translates into CASSPRVAETQYF.

This clonotype was counted a few times. The V call is TRBV20-1, the J call TRBJ2-1, with a tentative D call TRBD2 (5 bases). There are 15 residues in the CDR3. In germline, CDR1 is DFQATT, CDR2 SNEGSKA (reference sequence). V was cut by 3 bases and J by 9 bases, with 21 bases left in between. DNA of the CDR3: TGCAGTGCTAGCTTGTGGGCTAGCCGTGCCGTTGAGCAGTTCTTC. It is translated as CSASLWASRAVEQFF.

This clonotype occurred many times. The CDR3 region is CASNLRGGGATDTQYF. The DNA of the CDR3 is TGCGCCAGCAACCTTAGAGGCGGGGGGGCCACAGATACGCAGTATTTT. V and J are TRBV5-1 and TRBJ2-3; 9 nucleotides agree with TRBD2. This CDR3 is 16 amino acids long. Losses at the gene ends were 6 bases for V and 2 bases for J; bases not matched to a gene: 10. Germline-derived CDR1 and CDR2 are SGHRS and YFSETQ.

J is TRBJ1-2 and V is TRBV7-2; D is perhaps TRBD1 (6 bases). V was trimmed by 5 bases and J by 8 bases, leaving 12 bases between them. The CDR3 is made up of 12 amino acids. Germline CDR1 SGHTA, CDR2 FQGNSA. CDR3 sequence: CASSDRLGGYTF. In DNA form, the CDR3 reads TGTGCCAGCAGCGACAGGCTGGGCGGCTACACCTTC.

This clonotype has only a few counts. This sequence joins TRBV9 and TRBJ2-1, with TRBD2 matching over 8 bases. The CDR3 covers 16 residues. The junction had 5 bases not matched to a gene; V was cut back by 0 bases and J by 3 bases. Germline V gene data show CDR1 as SGDLS and CDR2 as YYNGEE. The CDR3 loop reads CASSVAGSGDYNEQFF. The CDR3 coding sequence is TGTGCCAGCAGCGTAGCGGGTAGCGGGGACTACAATGAGCAGTTCTTC. Drawing the rest from reference TRBV9 and TRBJ2-1, the complete variable domain is DSGVTQTPKHLITATGQRVTLRCSPRSGDLSVYWYQQSLDQGLQFLIQYYNGEERAKGNILERFSAQQFPDLHSELNLSSLELGDSALYFCASSVAGSGDYNEQFFGPGTRLTVL.

This clonotype has a handful of counts. This rearrangement joins TRBV6-2 or TRBV6-3 to TRBJ2-7; TRBD2 aligns across 10 bases. V trimming: 6 bases; J trimming: 1 base; junction bases outside the gene matches: 6. Germline CDR1 and CDR2: MNHEY and SVGEGT. The CDR3 runs 15 residues. The DNA for the CDR3 is TGTGCCAGCAGAAACCTAGCGGGGGCTTCCTACGAGCAGTACTTC. This sequence encodes CASRNLAGASYEQYF.

V gene TRBV3-1 combines with J gene TRBJ1-5, with D unresolved. The V end was cut by 1 base, the J end by 6 bases, with 7 bases between. The CDR3 is 13 amino acids. Per germline, CDR1 LGHDT and CDR2 YNNKEL (reference sequence). CDR3 protein: CASSQGPSQPQHF. The CDR3 bases are TGTGCCAGCAGCCAAGGGCCAAGTCAGCCCCAGCATTTT.

In this sample, this clonotype turned up a few times. The rearrangement uses TRBV28 and TRBJ1-2, with 9 positions matching TRBD1. The CDR3 contains 15 residues. V lost 4 bases, J lost 3 bases, and 6 bases stayed unmatched. Per the germline V gene, CDR1 is MDHEN and CDR2 is SYDVKM. The CDR3 is CASSSPRTGDYGYTF. The CDR3 DNA sequence: TGTGCCAGCAGTTCTCCCCGGACAGGGGACTATGGCTACACCTTC.

This clonotype was seen many times. The chain couples TRBV4-2 to TRBJ2-1; D tentatively reads TRBD1 or TRBD2 (6 bases each). Trimming took 0 bases from V and 4 from J, leaving 13 bases between them. The CDR3 sequence is 16 residues long. In germline, CDR1 is LGHNA, CDR2 YNFKEQ. The DNA of the CDR3 is TGTGCCAGCAGCCAAGAGAATGGGGGGCAGTACAATGAGCAGTTCTTC. It translates to CASSQENGGQYNEQFF.

The chain links TRBV6-1 to TRBJ2-5; TRBD1 agrees at 7 bases. This CDR3 is built from 15 residues. Trimming cost V 4 bases and J 5 bases; bases outside gene matches: 10. CDR1 is MNHNS and CDR2 is SASEGT in the germline V gene. The CDR3 region has the DNA TGTGCCAGCAGTGCATGGGGGACAGCGGAGGAGACCCAGTACTTC. Translating gives CASSAWGTAEETQYF.

V is TRBV10-3 and J is TRBJ1-2; D may be TRBD1 (5 bases). V lost 2 bases and J 4 bases, leaving 8 bases between the germline ends. The CDR3 consists of 13 residues. The germline CDR1 and CDR2 sequences are ENHRY and SYGVKD. The CDR3 spells CAISERGGYGYTF. In DNA form, the CDR3 reads TGTGCCATCAGTGAGAGGGGTGGCTATGGCTACACCTTC.

This rearrangement joins TRBV28 to TRBJ2-1, with D perhaps matching TRBD1 (6 bases). Germline V gene sequence: CDR1 MDHEN, CDR2 SYDVKM. This CDR3 contains 15 residues. V dropped 8 bases and J dropped 6 bases, with 20 bases sitting between them. In DNA form, the CDR3 reads TGTGCCAGCGGGTACAGGGCAACTTTTTTCAATGAGCAGTTCTTC. This sequence encodes CASGYRATFFNEQFF.

This clonotype was observed many times. The chain joins TRBV5-1 to TRBJ1-1; TRBD1 matches at 7 bases. Losses at the gene ends were 3 bases for V and 1 base for J; bases not matched to a gene: 6. CDR3 size: 15 residues. From germline, CDR1 is SGHRS and CDR2 YFSETQ. As DNA, the CDR3 is TGCGCCAGCAGCTGGGGGGACAGTAAGAACACTGAAGCTTTCTTT. Protein: CASSWGDSKNTEAFF.

The chain employs TRBV6-6 and TRBJ2-2; maybe TRBD2 (6 bases). Germline CDR1 is MNHNY and CDR2 is SVGAGI (reference sequence). The CDR3 sequence is 15 residues long. Trimming removed 2 bases from V and 13 bases from J, with 20 bases in between. CDR3 residues: CASSYTYWDRGGLFF. CDR3 bases: TGTGCCAGCAGTTACACCTACTGGGACCGGGGAGGGCTGTTTTTT.

This clonotype appeared a few times. This chain uses TRBV12-3 or TRBV12-4 with TRBJ1-1; D may be TRBD1 (6 bases). V was shortened by 4 bases and J by 8 bases, with 14 bases between the two germline ends. This CDR3 comprises 13 residues. The CDR3 DNA follows: TGTGCCAGCAGTTCCGGGGGCGAAAGGGAAGCTTTCTTT. Translation: CASSSGGEREAFF.